This passage covers 23 T cell receptor beta chains from one sample sequenced in a study of blood T cell repertoires in COVID-19. Using immunoSEQ multiplex PCR, the repertoire was profiled, and TCRdb retains in-frame clones only, with some absent. The sample includes approximately 280,000 clones, roughly 80% of them seen just once. Sequenced input: PBMCs or T cells enriched from blood (not recorded which). The receptors were gathered from a man between 40 and 49 years old who had been exposed to COVID-19.

This rearrangement joins TRBV15 to TRBJ1-4; possibly TRBD1 for D (5 bases). The germline CDR1 and CDR2 sequences are LNHNV and YYDKDF (reference sequence). Trimming stripped 0 bases from V and 7 bases from J, with 9 bases between. The length of the CDR3 is 14 residues. The CDR3 region is CATSRDRVAEKLFF. CDR3 nucleotides: TGTGCCACCAGCAGAGACAGGGTGGCTGAAAAACTGTTTTTT.

The chain uses TRBV12-3 or TRBV12-4 and TRBJ2-1, with D unclear. CDR3 length: 13 amino acids. Between the trimmed V and J ends, which lost 5 bases and 5 bases, there was a span of 10 bases. The CDR3 nucleotides read TGTGCCAGCAGTCTCTCTATGAACAATGAGCAGTTCTTC. Encoded protein: CASSLSMNNEQFF.

In nucleotides, the CDR3 is TGCGCCAGCAGTGAGTCAATTACCGGGAAACTGTTTTTT. It encodes CASSESITGKLFF. J is TRBJ1-4 and V is TRBV10-1; D is unclear. V was trimmed by 0 bases and J by 11 bases, leaving 10 bases between them. Germline V gene data show CDR1 as WNHNN and CDR2 as SYGVQD (reference sequence). The length of the CDR3 is 13 residues.

The rearrangement uses TRBV7-3 and TRBJ2-1; 15 nucleotides line up with TRBD2. The germline V gene encodes CDR1 SGHTA and CDR2 FQGTGA. With 2 bases clipped from V and 6 bases from J, the junction kept 5 bases outside the gene matches. This CDR3 spans 17 amino acids. CDR3 residues: CASSLGGLAGGGNEQFF. In nucleotides, the CDR3 is TGTGCCAGCAGCTTAGGGGGACTAGCGGGAGGCGGCAATGAGCAGTTCTTC.

The CDR3 coding sequence is TGTGCCGGCTCGACTAGCTGGGGTACAGATACGCAGTATTTT. It specifies CAGSTSWGTDTQYF. The chain combines TRBV19 with TRBJ2-3; TRBD2 agrees at 7 bases. Per germline, CDR1 LNHDA and CDR2 SQIVND (reference sequence). The CDR3 is made up of 14 amino acids. J lost 3 bases, V lost 11 bases, and 11 bases had no gene match.

V gene TRBV13 combines with J gene TRBJ2-1, with 9 bases lining up with TRBD2. This CDR3 contains 12 residues. J was trimmed by 10 bases and V by 5 bases; bases with no gene match: 3. Per germline, CDR1 PRHDT and CDR2 FYEKMQ (reference sequence). In DNA, the CDR3 is TGTGCCAGCAGCATGGGACTAGCCGAGCAGTTCTTC. It codes for CASSMGLAEQFF.

V gene TRBV27 combines with J gene TRBJ1-6, with a possible D match to TRBD1 (5 bases). The germline V gene encodes CDR1 MNHEY and CDR2 SMNVEV (reference sequence). Trimming took off 0 bases at V and 8 bases at J, with 14 bases between the two ends. The CDR3 has 16 residues. The CDR3 reads CASSLSERRGDSPLHF. The CDR3 nucleotides read TGTGCCAGCAGTTTATCCGAACGTAGGGGCGATTCACCCCTCCACTTT.

The chain couples TRBV12-3 or TRBV12-4 to TRBJ2-1, with D maybe TRBD1 (6 bases). The CDR3 is made up of 13 amino acids. V shed 5 bases and J shed 3 bases, with 8 bases lying between them. The CDR3 loop is CASSEDSYNEQFF. The CDR3 DNA reads TGTGCCAGCAGTGAGGACAGCTACAATGAGCAGTTCTTC.

This chain connects TRBV5-4 to TRBJ1-1, with D perhaps matching TRBD1 (6 bases). Germline V gene data show CDR1 as SGHNT and CDR2 as YYREEE (reference sequence). V lost 4 bases and J lost 0, with 13 bases in between. The CDR3 extends over 15 amino acids. DNA for the CDR3: TGTGCCAGCAGCCCTCAGGGGCAGGTGAACACTGAAGCTTTCTTT. It translates to CASSPQGQVNTEAFF.

As DNA, the CDR3 is TGCGCCAGCAGCCAAGGGGACAGGGAGTATCAGCCCCAGCATTTT. This sequence encodes CASSQGDREYQPQHF. The V gene is TRBV4-1, the J gene TRBJ1-5; 9 bases align to TRBD1. Germline loops: CDR1 MGHRA, CDR2 YSYEKL. After removal of 1 base from V and 5 bases from J, the junction contained 3 bases not matched to a gene. The CDR3 spans 15 residues.

Note on this clone: Other DNA sequences of this sample code for an identical CDR3. The rearrangement links TRBV7-9 to TRBJ1-5; the D gene is possibly TRBD1 (5 bases). CDR1 is SEHNR, CDR2 FQNEAQ, per germline (reference sequence). Trimming stripped 5 bases from V and 1 base from J, with 12 bases between. The CDR3 loop spans 15 amino acids. The CDR3 protein is CASSLEGLSNQPQHF. The DNA for the CDR3 is TGTGCCAGCAGCCTGGAGGGGTTGAGCAATCAGCCCCAGCATTTT.

The CDR3 loop reads CASSGTRVLDTIYF. CDR3 DNA: TGCGCCAGCAGCGGGACAAGAGTGTTGGACACCATATATTTT. This chain uses TRBV10-2 with TRBJ1-3, with D possibly TRBD1 on 6 matching bases. Germline V gene lookup returns CDR1 WSHSY and CDR2 SAAADI. The CDR3 is 14 residues long. Trimming took off 6 bases at V and 8 bases at J, with 17 bases between the two ends.

The gene calls are TRBV2 and TRBJ1-2; D gene ambiguous. V dropped 10 bases and J dropped 8 bases, with 26 bases sitting between them. This CDR3 is 15 amino acids long. From germline, CDR1 is SNHLY and CDR2 FYNNEI. CDR3 loop: CAIQGQVEALRGYTF. The CDR3 DNA is TGTGCCATTCAAGGGCAGGTGGAGGCCTTAAGGGGCTACACCTTC.

Note on this clone: This same CDR3 is encoded by further DNA sequences in the sample. The rearrangement links TRBV7-9 to TRBJ1-2; weak D call: TRBD1 (5 bases). This CDR3 region has 14 residues. Germline CDR1 reads SEHNR; CDR2 reads FQNEAQ (reference sequence). The germline V and J ends were trimmed by 3 bases and 3 bases, with 11 bases remaining between them. The CDR3 loop is CASSLETGDYGYTF. DNA for the CDR3: TGTGCCAGCAGCTTGGAAACAGGTGACTATGGCTACACCTTC.

The rearrangement links TRBV11-2 to TRBJ2-7; no reliable D call. V was clipped by 2 bases and J by 7 bases, with 12 bases between them. The CDR3 has 13 residues. Germline V gene sequence: CDR1 SGHAT, CDR2 FQNNGV. The CDR3 DNA reads TGTGCCAGCAGCTTAACCCCCAGAGGAGAGCAGTACTTC. It is translated as CASSLTPRGEQYF.

J is TRBJ2-7 and V is TRBV5-1; weak D call: TRBD1 (5 bases). Germline CDR1 and CDR2: SGHRS and YFSETQ. The CDR3 covers 14 residues. Trimming pared 0 bases from V and 2 bases from J, leaving 9 bases between. CDR3 nucleotide sequence: TGCGCCAGCAGCTTGGGAGACAGTCCCTACGAGCAGTACTTC. Translation gives CASSLGDSPYEQYF.

The chain's CDR3 is CASSLSRGTVHEQFF. The CDR3 bases are TGTGCCAGCAGCTTGTCACGCGGGACAGTCCATGAGCAGTTCTTC. The rearrangement joins TRBV7-9 to TRBJ2-1; tentative D call: TRBD1 (7 bases). Germline V lookup: CDR1 SEHNR, CDR2 FQNEAQ (reference sequence). Trimming took off 3 bases at V and 8 bases at J, with 17 bases between the two ends. The CDR3 covers 15 residues.

This chain links TRBV27 with TRBJ2-7; 7 positions match TRBD1. The ends lost 6 bases at V and 2 bases at J; junction bases unmatched: 13. Germline V gives CDR1 MNHEY, CDR2 SMNVEV (reference sequence). This CDR3 is built from 16 residues. DNA for the CDR3: TGTGCCAGCAGACGGACAGGTACTTCCCCTGCCTACGAGCAGTACTTC. It is translated as CASRRTGTSPAYEQYF.

V usage is TRBV7-8 and J usage is TRBJ2-1; 8 nucleotides line up with TRBD1. Germline-derived CDR1 and CDR2 are SGHVS and FQNEAQ. The trim removed 3 bases at V and 6 bases at J, leaving 10 bases unmatched. The CDR3 contains 16 residues. CDR3 in DNA: TGTGCCAGCAGCTTTGTGGGGACAGGAACAATCAATGAGCAGTTCTTC. It yields the protein CASSFVGTGTINEQFF.

V gene TRBV29-1 combines with J gene TRBJ1-2; D not certain. CDR3 length equals 11 residues. The V end lost 7 bases, the J end lost 5 bases, and 11 bases lay between the germline ends. Germline CDR1 SQVTM, CDR2 ANQGSEA. The chain's CDR3 is CSANGFYGYTF. As DNA, the CDR3 is TGCAGCGCCAACGGTTTTTATGGCTACACCTTC.

The chain joins TRBV5-1 to TRBJ2-7, with 9 positions matching TRBD1. CDR1 and CDR2 (germline): SGHRS, YFSETQ. The CDR3 sequence is 14 residues long. V shed 4 bases and J 6 bases; nucleotides not matched to a gene: 8. The CDR3 sequence: CASSPAGTGSEQYF. The CDR3 DNA sequence: TGCGCCAGCAGCCCGGCAGGGACAGGGTCCGAGCAGTACTTC.

The chain recombines TRBV2 with TRBJ2-3; 7 bases map to TRBD1. The CDR3 runs to 14 residues. V trimming: 8 bases; J trimming: 2 bases; junction bases outside the gene matches: 7. CDR1 and CDR2 (germline): SNHLY, FYNNEI. The CDR3 nucleotides read TGTGCCAGCGGATGGGACAGACCCACAGATACGCAGTATTTT. Translation: CASGWDRPTDTQYF.

The chain has TRBV19 and TRBJ1-5; no firm D call. Germline V gene sequence: CDR1 LNHDA, CDR2 SQIVND (reference sequence). The CDR3 has 12 amino acids. V gave up 5 bases and J gave up 5 bases, with 7 bases separating them. This CDR3 is CASSEGYQPQHF. CDR3 nucleotide sequence: TGTGCCAGTAGTGAGGGTTATCAGCCCCAGCATTTT.